This record concerns one TCR beta chain sequence. Its specificity is unknown. The data originate from a study of T cell responses to AZD1222 COVID-19 vaccine. Overall study results and limits: Repertoires in all cases were sampled only once the peak T cell response had passed.

Generated by immunoSEQ multiplex PCR, the TCRdb table keeps only in-frame clones and is missing some. The repertoire holds about 120,000 clones, about 90% seen once, with more than 4.5% in the top ten. This CDR3 is built from 13 residues. Germline CDR1 reads SGDLS; CDR2 reads YYNGEE. V dropped 4 bases and J dropped 6 bases, with 11 bases sitting between them. Material: peripheral blood, obtained on day 0 of AZD1222 vaccination. V and J are TRBV9 and TRBJ2-1, with D possibly being TRBD1 (6 bases). The sequence was obtained from an adult in good health. The CDR3 nucleotides read TGTGCCAGCAGCCCAGGGGACCGCAATGAGCAGTTCTTC. It translates to CASSPGDRNEQFF.